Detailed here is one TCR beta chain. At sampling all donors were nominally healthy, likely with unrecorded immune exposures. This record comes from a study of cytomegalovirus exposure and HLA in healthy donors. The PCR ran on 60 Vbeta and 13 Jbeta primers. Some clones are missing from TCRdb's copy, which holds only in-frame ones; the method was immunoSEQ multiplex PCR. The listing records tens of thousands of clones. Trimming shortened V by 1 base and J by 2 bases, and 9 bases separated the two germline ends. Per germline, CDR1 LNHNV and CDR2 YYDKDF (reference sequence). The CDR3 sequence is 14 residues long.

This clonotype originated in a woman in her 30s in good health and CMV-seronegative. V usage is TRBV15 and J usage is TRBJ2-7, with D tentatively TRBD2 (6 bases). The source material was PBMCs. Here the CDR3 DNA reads TGTGCCACCAGCAGAGTGCGGGGTACCTACGAGCAGTACTTC. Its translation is CATSRVRGTYEQYF.